This T cell receptor (beta chain) appears in the sequencing data of a study of T cell responses to AZD1222 COVID-19 vaccine listed by TCRdb under 2021. About the full investigation: TCR sequencing was performed for roughly 250 trial participants, of whom around 200 were given two doses of AZD1222 and around 25 were given two doses of MenACWY control vaccine. Trial participants were enrolled into age subgroups of 18-55, 56-69 and 70-plus years, which contained around 140, 26 and 57 TCR-sequenced participants, respectively.

What the study reported, not specific to this receptor: Because no day 14 peak-response samples were available, the repertoires could be characterized only after the peak T cell response. Participants were mostly white British and included more females than males, and it was suggested by the authors that clonal diversity may have been underestimated. A significant rise in spike-specific TCR breadth and depth was observed after two AZD1222 doses relative to day 0 and relative to MenACWY recipients. In the small 56-69-year group, the increase in depth fell short of significance, most likely because of low power. Vaccine-associated CD4 TCRs spanned the whole spike protein, with dominant responses in regions 160-218 and 743-854. Conclusions about previously exposed vaccinees were limited because only six or seven AZD1222 recipients were SARS-CoV-2 seropositive at baseline. Reportedly, close to half of the unique spike-specific TCRs recognized epitopes lying outside the regions that are mutated in the B.1.351 and B.1.1.7 variants.

The CDR3 regions of human TCRbeta chains were subjected to immunosequencing. From the authors' description of their analysis: TCRs in the repertoires were compared against a reference library of SARS-CoV-2-specific TCRs that had been generated with the MIRA antigen-specificity platform. Breadth was defined as the fraction of unique TCRs that were SARS-CoV-2-associated. Depth was defined as the fraction of total T cells that were SARS-CoV-2-associated. Using the MIRA data, every spike-specific TCR was mapped to the spike region that the TCR reacted to and assigned to either a CD4 or a CD8 class. Log10-transformed breadth and depth values were compared by one-way ANOVA with Sidak's multiple comparisons tests. The table was pulled from immuneACCESS by TCRdb, which kept in-frame rearrangements only. Such tables lose some clones; where checked, under half of the loss comes from unresolved V genes, and the rest has no known cause. V and J calls and clone size come straight from that table; D and trimming were deduced from the DNA. Present in this sample are around 84,000 clones, 70% to 90% of which were seen just once. About a tenth of the sample belongs to the ten largest clones.

Sample time point, as interpreted from the label and publication: baseline before first vaccination. The treatment or condition label on this specimen signifies: meningococcal conjugate vaccine given as trial control. Vaccinee samples came from UK trials COV001 and COV002, including a single-blind randomized controlled phase 2/3 trial of AZD1222 (ChAdOx1 nCoV-19) in healthy adults. For TCRbeta chain sequencing, PBMC samples were collected from trial participants at day 0 and at day 28 after the second dose. From a lookup of the germline V gene, CDR1 and CDR2 are SGHTA and FQGNSA. From its cysteine to its phenylalanine, the CDR3 spans 16 amino acids. This entry keeps only the CDR3 DNA: 48 bases, framed from base 1. The trim is 2 bases for V and 3 bases for J, with a gap of 14 bases between the germline ends. Only one count was recorded for this clone. The clone's antigen remains unknown. No much larger clonotype is one base removed from it; base qualities were not supplied.

This TCR was sampled from an adult in good health. The source was peripheral blood, collected on day 0 of MenACWY control vaccination. In this chain, TRBV7-2 is recombined with TRBJ2-1; TRBD2 is a weak D gene call, 6 bases matching. The nucleotide sequence is given as TGTGCCAGCAGCTTAAGTGGGGCTAGCGTCTACAATGAGCAGTTCTTC. Protein translation: CASSLSGASVYNEQFF.